Below are 18 T cell receptor beta chains sequenced from a single sample in a study of T-cell memory formation after mild COVID-19. TCRdb analysed the 5' RACE reads with MiXCR anew, one entry per CDR3 protein. The top ten hold about 8.1% of the sample, which has approximately 560,000 distinct CDR3 sequences, around 16% seen once. The specimen sequenced was PBMCs or a T cell subset sorted from them (not recorded which). The receptors shown here come from an adult woman who had mild COVID-19 (a few samples of this study predate the infection). Cell type and time point are not known.

This clonotype has a handful of counts. The chain is built from TRBV14 and TRBJ2-7; D is possibly TRBD2 (6 bases). Looked up from germline, CDR1 is SGHDN and CDR2 is FVKESK. V lost 1 base, J lost 2 bases, and 15 bases lay in between. The CDR3 covers 16 residues. DNA of the CDR3: TGTGCCAGCAGCCAAGTGGAGGGGCGCAACGCCTACGAGCAGTACTTC. The encoded protein is CASSQVEGRNAYEQYF. Based on the CDR3 plus reference TRBV14 and TRBJ2-7, the full variable domain is EAGVTQFPSHSVIEKGQTVTLRCDPISGHDNLYWYRRVMGKEIKFLLHFVKESKQDESGMPNNRFLAERTGGTYSTLKVQPAELEDSGVYFCASSQVEGRNAYEQYFGPGTRLTVT.

The chain has TRBV20-1 and TRBJ2-1, with D unresolved. The CDR3 totals 12 residues. Trimming left V 3 bases short and J 4 bases short, with 7 bases between. Germline V CDR1 and CDR2: DFQATT, SNEGSKA (reference sequence). CDR3 region: CSASNRYNEQFF. CDR3 DNA: TGCAGTGCTAGTAATCGGTACAATGAGCAGTTCTTC.

This clonotype was seen more than once but under ten times. The V call is TRBV5-1, the J call TRBJ2-3; the match to TRBD1 covers 10 bases. Germline values: CDR1 SGHRS, CDR2 YFSETQ. The ends lost 4 bases at V and 1 base at J; junction bases unmatched: 6. This CDR3 region has 16 residues. The CDR3 DNA follows: TGCGCCAGCAGCCTGGGACAGGGGTCGGGCACAGATACGCAGTATTTT. It is translated as CASSLGQGSGTDTQYF. Complete variable domain (other parts from reference TRBV5-1 and TRBJ2-3): KAGVTQTPRYLIKTRGQQVTLSCSPISGHRSVSWYQQTPGQGLQFLFEYFSETQRNKGNFPGRFSGRQFSNSRSEMNVSTLELGDSALYLCASSLGQGSGTDTQYFGPGTRLTVL.

The V gene is TRBV6-5, the J gene TRBJ1-2; 7 bases are shared with TRBD1. CDR3 length equals 13 residues. V dropped 7 bases and J dropped 4; count of bases not matched to a gene: 6. Per the germline V gene, CDR1 is MNHEY and CDR2 is SVGAGI. CDR3 sequence (DNA): TGTGCCAGCACCCAGGGACAGTTCTATGGCTACACCTTC. Translated: CASTQGQFYGYTF.

This clonotype was seen more than once but under ten times. The chain carries TRBV15 and TRBJ1-5, with a weak D call TRBD1 (6 bases). The ends were cut back, 5 bases at V and 5 bases at J, with 19 bases in the middle. Germline loops: CDR1 LNHNV, CDR2 YYDKDF (reference sequence). CDR3 length equals 16 residues. CDR3 sequence: CATSRGARKGDQPQHF. The CDR3 DNA sequence: TGTGCCACCAGCCGGGGGGCGCGGAAAGGGGATCAGCCCCAGCATTTT.

The chain joins TRBV30 to TRBJ2-1; D unresolved. Germline assignment: CDR1 GTSNPN and CDR2 SVGIG (reference sequence). The CDR3 runs 12 residues. V gave up 0 bases and J gave up 4 bases, with 4 bases separating them. The CDR3 DNA reads as TGTGCCTGGAGTGTTGGGTACAATGAGCAGTTCTTC. Translating gives CAWSVGYNEQFF.

This clonotype came up a few times. V and J are TRBV6-2 or TRBV6-3 and TRBJ1-1; 9 bases align to TRBD1. The CDR3 is 14 amino acids. The germline V gene has CDR1 MNHEY and CDR2 SVGEGT. J was trimmed by 7 bases and V by 7 bases; bases with no gene match: 10. The CDR3 protein is CASTTGTGRNEAFF. The CDR3 DNA follows: TGTGCCAGCACCACCGGGACAGGGCGAAATGAAGCTTTCTTT.

The rearrangement uses TRBV6-5 and TRBJ2-3; D possibly corresponds to TRBD2 (5 bases). The CDR3 sequence is 15 residues long. Germline values: CDR1 MNHEY, CDR2 SVGAGI. Trimming removed 4 bases from V and 5 bases from J, with 16 bases in between. CDR3 coding DNA: TGTGCCAGCAGTTCCCTGAGCGGAAGGATAGATACGCAGTATTTT. Protein: CASSSLSGRIDTQYF.

The chain is built from TRBV5-1 and TRBJ2-7; D is undetermined. The germline gives CDR1 SGHRS, CDR2 YFSETQ. The CDR3 spans 13 residues. Trimming shortened V by 0 bases and J by 4 bases, and 8 bases separated the two germline ends. The CDR3 nucleotides are TGCGCCAGCAGCTTGGATTTCGGATACGAGCAGTACTTC. Its translation is CASSLDFGYEQYF.

This clonotype was counted a few times. The chain is built from TRBV9 and TRBJ2-3, with 9 positions matching TRBD1. The CDR3 has 17 residues. J lost 0 bases, V lost 4 bases, and 9 bases had no gene match. Germline CDR1 is SGDLS and CDR2 is YYNGEE. As DNA, the CDR3 is TGTGCCAGCAGCCCACGGACAGGGGCCGCGAGCACAGATACGCAGTATTTT. This gives the protein CASSPRTGAASTDTQYF.

This clonotype was seen only a few times. The chain uses TRBV15 and TRBJ2-2, with 8 bases matching TRBD1. Germline CDR1 and CDR2: LNHNV and YYDKDF (reference sequence). V shed 1 base and J 4 bases; nucleotides not matched to a gene: 5. This CDR3 is built from 16 residues. CDR3 residues: CATSRGQGYGTGELFF. The CDR3 bases are TGTGCCACCAGCAGAGGACAGGGGTATGGCACCGGGGAGCTGTTTTTT.

The V call is TRBV24-1, the J call TRBJ2-3; no clear D gene. The length of the CDR3 is 13 residues. Germline CDR1 reads KGHDR; CDR2 reads SFDVKD. Trimming pared 1 base from V and 4 bases from J, leaving 5 bases between. CDR3 region: CATSDFGSDTQYF. In DNA form, the CDR3 reads TGTGCCACCAGTGATTTCGGATCAGATACGCAGTATTTT.

This clonotype showed up many times. The chain employs TRBV29-1 and TRBJ2-2, with D perhaps TRBD1 (6 bases). Germline lookup yields CDR1 SQVTM and CDR2 ANQGSEA. Trimming left V 3 bases short and J 5 bases short, with 10 bases between. The CDR3 runs 13 residues. DNA of the CDR3: TGCAGCGTTGACAGACAGGAAACCGGGGAGCTGTTTTTT. This sequence encodes CSVDRQETGELFF.

The V and J genes are TRBV11-3 and TRBJ2-1; possibly TRBD2 for D (7 bases). Trimming removed 5 bases at V and 6 bases at J, with 17 bases between. Germline V lookup: CDR1 SGHNT, CDR2 YENEEA. The CDR3 length is 15 residues. For the CDR3, the DNA is TGTGCCAGCAGCCCGGCCGGGGGGCCACGCAATGAGCAGTTCTTC. Encoded protein: CASSPAGGPRNEQFF.

V gene TRBV5-1 combines with J gene TRBJ1-2; 9 nucleotides match TRBD1. Per the germline V gene, CDR1 is SGHRS and CDR2 is YFSETQ. With V trimmed by 4 bases and J by 0 bases, 16 bases remained unmatched. CDR3 length: 19 residues. The CDR3 reads CASSPQPGQGEGPNYGYTF. CDR3 in DNA: TGCGCCAGCAGCCCACAACCGGGACAGGGCGAAGGCCCTAACTATGGCTACACCTTC.

The chain recombines TRBV6-6 with TRBJ2-1; no clear D gene. The CDR3 is made up of 14 amino acids. The ends were cut back, 4 bases at V and 4 bases at J, with 11 bases in the middle. Germline CDR1 MNHNY, CDR2 SVGAGI (reference sequence). CDR3 region: CASSSQITYNEQFF. DNA for the CDR3: TGTGCCAGCAGTTCCCAGATTACGTACAATGAGCAGTTCTTC.

This clonotype was picked up a small number of times. The chain recombines TRBV12-3 or TRBV12-4 with TRBJ1-3, with D perhaps TRBD1 (6 bases). This CDR3 is 16 amino acids long. The germline V and J ends were trimmed by 1 base and 3 bases, with 13 bases remaining between them. The CDR3 is CASSLGRGSGGNTIYF. In nucleotides, the CDR3 is TGTGCCAGCAGTTTAGGCAGGGGAAGCGGTGGAAACACCATATATTTT.

This chain joins TRBV20-1 and TRBJ1-2, with D possibly matching TRBD1 (6 bases). The CDR3 is 14 residues long. Trimming removed 0 bases at V and 4 bases at J, with 12 bases between. Germline lookup yields CDR1 DFQATT and CDR2 SNEGSKA (reference sequence). The CDR3 reads CSAREGQGSYGYTF. The CDR3 coding sequence is TGCAGTGCTAGAGAGGGTCAGGGGTCCTATGGCTACACCTTC.